The next 14 T cell receptor beta chains were all read from a single sample in a study of identifying expanded T cells in peripheral blood. Libraries were prepared by immunoSEQ multiplex PCR; TCRdb keeps only in-frame clonotypes and omits some of them. The sample includes about 110,000 clones, approximately 90% of them seen just once. The specimen sequenced was blood. The receptors here all came from a person between 18 and 75 years old in good health.

In DNA, the CDR3 is TGTGCCAGCAGCTTGAGCAGGGGCGGGAAACAAGAGACCCAGTACTTC. Its protein is CASSLSRGGKQETQYF. The genes are TRBV7-2 and TRBJ2-5; D possibly uses TRBD1 or TRBD2 (6 bases each). V gave up 3 bases and J gave up 2 bases, with 16 bases separating them. Germline V gene sequence: CDR1 SGHTA, CDR2 FQGNSA. The CDR3 covers 16 residues.

The chain couples TRBV19 to TRBJ2-7; 8 bases line up with TRBD1. V was pared by 3 bases and J by 10 bases, with 14 bases of the junction left unmatched. This CDR3 is 15 amino acids long. Germline-derived CDR1 and CDR2 are LNHDA and SQIVND (reference sequence). CDR3 loop: CASSIDRGLLRNQYF. CDR3 sequence (DNA): TGTGCCAGTAGTATTGACAGGGGCCTCTTACGGAACCAGTACTTC.

Here the CDR3 DNA reads TGTGCCAGCACCGATACCGGGACAGGGAGGAACATTCAGTACTTC. Encoded protein: CASTDTGTGRNIQYF. The chain links TRBV28 to TRBJ2-4; 9 bases line up with TRBD1. Germline-derived CDR1 and CDR2 are MDHEN and SYDVKM. CDR3 size: 15 residues. V lost 7 bases, J lost 7 bases, and 11 bases stayed unmatched. Filled out from reference TRBV28 and TRBJ2-4, the complete variable domain reads DVKVTQSSRYLVKRTGEKVFLECVQDMDHENMFWYRQDPGLGLRLIYFSYDVKMKEKGDIPEGYSVSREKKERFSLILESASTNQTSMYLCASTDTGTGRNIQYFGAGTRLSVL.

This rearrangement joins TRBV15 to TRBJ2-1; D tentatively reads TRBD1 or TRBD2 (6 bases each). CDR1 LNHNV and CDR2 YYDKDF come from the germline V gene (reference sequence). The CDR3 contains 16 residues. V was cut by 0 bases and J by 4 bases, with 13 bases left in between. The CDR3 reads CATSRDVGGQYNEQFF. The CDR3 bases are TGTGCCACCAGCAGAGATGTGGGGGGCCAATACAATGAGCAGTTCTTC.

This rearrangement joins TRBV4-1 to TRBJ2-5, with 11 positions matching TRBD2. CDR3 length: 17 amino acids. CDR1 and CDR2 from the germline V gene are MGHRA and YSYEKL. V shed 1 base and J 4 bases; nucleotides not matched to a gene: 8. CDR3 residues: CASSQAPGLAARETQYF. The CDR3 DNA reads TGCGCCAGCAGCCAAGCCCCGGGACTAGCGGCCCGAGAGACCCAGTACTTC.

The chain employs TRBV27 and TRBJ2-7; D gene unclear. CDR3 length: 14 residues. V was pared by 3 bases and J by 5 bases, with 14 bases between. CDR1 and CDR2 (germline): MNHEY, SMNVEV (reference sequence). The CDR3 loop reads CASSFGPNGDEQYF. In DNA form, the CDR3 reads TGTGCCAGCAGTTTTGGACCAAACGGCGACGAGCAGTACTTC.

The chain employs TRBV6-5 and TRBJ1-1, with 7 bases matching TRBD1. The V and J ends lost 3 bases and 4 bases, in that order; junction bases with no gene match: 2. This CDR3 comprises 13 residues. From germline, CDR1 is MNHEY and CDR2 SVGAGI. The CDR3 nucleotides read TGTGCCAGCAGTTATGGGACAGCCACTGAAGCTTTCTTT. It encodes CASSYGTATEAFF.

Only a few counts were recorded for this clone. The genes are TRBV6-1 and TRBJ1-2, with D possibly TRBD1 on 6 matching bases. The germline V gene has CDR1 MNHNS and CDR2 SASEGT. CDR3 size: 14 residues. V was trimmed by 2 bases and J by 4 bases, leaving 11 bases between them. The CDR3 region is CASSELTGSYGYTF. The CDR3 nucleotides read TGTGCCAGCAGTGAACTTACAGGGTCCTATGGCTACACCTTC.

The gene calls are TRBV9 and TRBJ1-6, with no clear D. The germline V gene encodes CDR1 SGDLS and CDR2 YYNGEE. The germline V and J ends were trimmed by 2 bases and 7 bases, with 13 bases remaining between them. The CDR3 totals 15 residues. The CDR3 DNA reads as TGTGCCAGCAGCGTGGAGGGAGTCCGCAATTCACCCCTCCACTTT. Encoded protein: CASSVEGVRNSPLHF.

The V gene is TRBV18, the J gene TRBJ2-7; 7 nucleotides line up with TRBD2. V shed 3 bases and J 7 bases; nucleotides not matched to a gene: 15. The CDR3 is 16 amino acids. Germline CDR1 is KGHSH and CDR2 is LQKENI. The CDR3 region is CASSPPSRGQGGEQYF. CDR3 sequence (DNA): TGTGCCAGCTCACCGCCCTCGAGGGGTCAGGGAGGGGAGCAGTACTTC. Full variable domain (outside the CDR3, taken from reference TRBV18 and TRBJ2-7): NAGVMQNPRHLVRRRGQEARLRCSPMKGHSHVYWYRQLPEEGLKFMVYLQKENIIDESGMPKERFSAEFPKEGPSILRIQQVVRGDSAAYFCASSPPSRGQGGEQYFGPGTRLTVT.

A single count supports this clone. CDR3 protein: CASSWERDYEQYF. In DNA, the CDR3 is TGTGCCAGCAGCTGGGAGCGAGACTACGAGCAGTACTTC. This chain connects TRBV7-9 to TRBJ2-7, with D tentatively TRBD2 (5 bases). V was shortened by 4 bases and J by 3 bases, with 10 bases between the two germline ends. The germline V gene encodes CDR1 SEHNR and CDR2 FQNEAQ (reference sequence). The CDR3 runs to 13 residues.

This sequence joins TRBV28 and TRBJ1-1; 11 bases match TRBD1. This CDR3 has 13 residues. Germline CDR1 reads MDHEN; CDR2 reads SYDVKM. Trimming cost V 10 bases and J 3 bases; bases outside gene matches: 4. The CDR3 sequence is CATTDRGHTEAFF. The CDR3 DNA sequence: TGTGCCACCACGGACAGGGGGCACACTGAAGCTTTCTTT. Together with reference TRBV28 and TRBJ1-1, the CDR3 gives the full variable domain: DVKVTQSSRYLVKRTGEKVFLECVQDMDHENMFWYRQDPGLGLRLIYFSYDVKMKEKGDIPEGYSVSREKKERFSLILESASTNQTSMYLCATTDRGHTEAFFGQGTRLTVV.

J is TRBJ2-3 and V is TRBV4-3; the D call may be TRBD1 or TRBD2 (5 bases each). Trimming pared 1 base from V and 5 bases from J, leaving 22 bases between. Germline V lookup: CDR1 LGHNA, CDR2 YSLEER. The CDR3 loop spans 18 amino acids. The chain's CDR3 is CASSQVWGISGSQDTQYF. In nucleotides, the CDR3 is TGCGCCAGCAGCCAAGTATGGGGGATCTCGGGCAGCCAAGATACGCAGTATTTT.

The chain combines TRBV11-2 with TRBJ2-5; TRBD2 aligns across 11 bases. This CDR3 has 16 amino acids. Germline V gene data show CDR1 as SGHAT and CDR2 as FQNNGV. With 5 bases clipped from V and 1 base from J, the junction kept 6 bases outside the gene matches. DNA of the CDR3: TGTGCCAGCAGCCCACGACTAGCGGGGCTCCAAGAGACCCAGTACTTC. Amino acids: CASSPRLAGLQETQYF.